The next 9 T cell receptor beta chains were all read from a single sample in a study of blood T cells in healthy people across ages. With a J-beta primer mix and a sample-barcoded 5' primer, a second PCR ran roughly 7 to 11 cycles. TCRdb passed the 5' RACE reads through MiXCR, listing each CDR3 protein once. The table records around 670,000 distinct CDR3 sequences, under 30% of them present only once. Sample: blood. These receptors were taken from a woman at least 80 years old in good health.

This clonotype was counted between two and nine times. A much larger clone lies one base from this, so it may be a read error. The chain is built from TRBV15 and TRBJ2-7; D is possibly TRBD1 (6 bases). Germline lookup yields CDR1 LNHNV and CDR2 YYDKDF (reference sequence). This CDR3 contains 14 residues. V lost 5 bases, J lost 6 bases, and 17 bases lay in between. The CDR3 bases are TGTGCCACCAGCGGGACATACACCACCTGCGAGCAGTACTTC. Translated, it gives CATSGTYTTCEQYF.

This clonotype was counted at least ten times. The genes are TRBV7-6 and TRBJ2-5; no clear D gene. There are 15 residues in the CDR3. Germline V gene sequence: CDR1 SGHVS, CDR2 FNYEAQ. V lost 0 bases and J 5 bases, leaving 13 bases between the germline ends. Here the CDR3 reads CASSLAHTGWETQYF. The CDR3 bases are TGTGCCAGCAGCTTAGCTCATACTGGGTGGGAGACCCAGTACTTC.

This clonotype showed up just once. A much bigger clone sits one base away, suggesting this may be a read error. The rearrangement links TRBV7-8 to TRBJ2-1, with 7 bases identical to TRBD2. V shed 3 bases and J 8 bases; nucleotides not matched to a gene: 7. The V gene's germline CDR1 is SGHVS and CDR2 FQNEAQ. The CDR3 covers 14 residues. The CDR3 here is CASSLGGQKDEQFF. CDR3 sequence (DNA): TGTGCCAGCAGCTTGGGAGGGCAAAAGGATGAGCAGTTCTTC.

The DNA of the CDR3 is TGTGCCAGCAGTGACACCCGGTCAGTAAGCACAGATACGCAGTATTTT. Translating gives CASSDTRSVSTDTQYF. The chain combines TRBV6-4 with TRBJ2-3; D not certain. V lost 2 bases and J 0 bases, leaving 12 bases between the germline ends. Germline values: CDR1 MRHNA, CDR2 SNTAGT. The CDR3 covers 16 residues.

In its sample, this clonotype was seen many times. The CDR3 here is CASSLGGRLDTQYF. In DNA, the CDR3 is TGCGCCAGCAGCTTGGGGGGCAGGCTGGATACGCAGTATTTT. The genes are TRBV5-1 and TRBJ2-3; possible D gene TRBD1, 5 bases. V dropped 0 bases and J dropped 6 bases, with 11 bases sitting between them. The V gene's germline CDR1 is SGHRS and CDR2 YFSETQ. The CDR3 covers 14 residues.

There are a few counts of this clonotype. This chain connects TRBV29-1 to TRBJ1-1, with D perhaps TRBD1 (6 bases). Looked up from germline, CDR1 is SQVTM and CDR2 is ANQGSEA. Trimming cost V 7 bases and J 5 bases, with 14 bases left between them. The CDR3 length is 12 residues. CDR3 in DNA: TGCAGCGGAGGGGGGTTCGTGACTGAAGCTTTCTTT. Its translation: CSGGGFVTEAFF.

As to this clonotype: Since a much larger clone is just one base distant, this may be a read error. The chain recombines TRBV9 with TRBJ2-5, with D perhaps TRBD1 or TRBD2 (6 bases each). CDR1 and CDR2 (germline): SGDLS, YYNGEE. The CDR3 covers 15 residues. Trimming cost V 0 bases and J 11 bases, with 20 bases left between them. The CDR3 reads CASSVGPRGDHEQYF. The CDR3 nucleotides read TGTGCCAGCAGCGTAGGACCAAGGGGGGATCATGAGCAGTACTTC. Complete variable domain (other parts from reference TRBV9 and TRBJ2-5): DSGVTQTPKHLITATGQRVTLRCSPRSGDLSVYWYQQSLDQGLQFLIQYYNGEERAKGNILERFSAQQFPDLHSELNLSSLELGDSALYFCASSVGPRGDHEQYFGPGTRLLVL.

This clonotype was seen many times. The rearrangement links TRBV24-1 to TRBJ2-3; 14 bases are shared with TRBD2. CDR1 is KGHDR, CDR2 SFDVKD, per germline. V lost 3 bases and J lost 5; bases outside the gene matches: 6. The CDR3 is made up of 17 amino acids. The CDR3 reads CATSDPGTSGGLDTQYF. The CDR3 DNA follows: TGTGCCACCAGTGATCCCGGGACTAGCGGGGGACTAGATACGCAGTATTTT.

This clonotype was seen ten or more times. The chain links TRBV7-2 to TRBJ1-4; D unresolved. Germline-derived CDR1 and CDR2 are SGHTA and FQGNSA. Trimming took 1 base from V and 0 from J, leaving 9 bases between them. The CDR3 runs 16 residues. The CDR3 loop reads CASSLGSIATNEKLFF. CDR3 in DNA: TGTGCCAGCAGCTTAGGGTCGATTGCAACTAATGAAAAACTGTTTTTT.